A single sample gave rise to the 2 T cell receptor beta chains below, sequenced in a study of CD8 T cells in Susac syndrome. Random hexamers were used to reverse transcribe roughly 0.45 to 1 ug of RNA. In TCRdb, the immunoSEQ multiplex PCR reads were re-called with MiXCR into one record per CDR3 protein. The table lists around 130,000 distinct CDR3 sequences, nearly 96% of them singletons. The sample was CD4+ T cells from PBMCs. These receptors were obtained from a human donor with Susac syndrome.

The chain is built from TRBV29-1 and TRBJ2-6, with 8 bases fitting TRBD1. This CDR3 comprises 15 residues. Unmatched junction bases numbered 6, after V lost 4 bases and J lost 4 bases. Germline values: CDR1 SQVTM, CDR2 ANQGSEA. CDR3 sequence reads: CSVGQGISGANVLTF. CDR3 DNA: TGCAGCGTTGGACAGGGGATCTCCGGGGCCAACGTCCTGACTTTC.

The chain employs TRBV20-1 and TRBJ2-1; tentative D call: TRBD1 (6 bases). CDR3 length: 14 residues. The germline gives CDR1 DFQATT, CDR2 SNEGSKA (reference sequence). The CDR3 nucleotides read TGCGGATTCACCCGGGACACCTCCTACAATGAGCAGTTCTTC. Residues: CGFTRDTSYNEQFF.